This entry describes one TCR beta chain. This sample is part of a study of blood T cell repertoires in COVID-19. Study overall: The United States, Italy and Spain provided the acute and convalescent COVID-19 samples. T cells, B-cell-depleted T cells, or PBMCs provided the cDNA or gDNA that served as material.

The CDR3 consists of 16 residues. Trimming left V 4 bases short and J 0 bases short, with 15 bases between. The V gene's germline CDR1 is SNHLY and CDR2 FYNNEI. In the original analysis: Estimation of nucleated cell counts relied on the amplification of reference gene primers. Method: immunoSEQ multiplex PCR; TCRdb's copy keeps in-frame clones and lacks some. For V, J and clone size, that table is used; D and trimming come from the DNA. The data show 150,000 to 160,000 clones, 91% seen once. This chain connects TRBV2 to TRBJ1-2, with unresolved D. The sequenced material came from peripheral blood. This TCR derives from a man between 50 and 59 years old with acute or convalescent COVID-19. The CDR3, as DNA: TGTGCCAGCAGTGTCGCTAGGGCGAGGGCTAACTATGGCTACACCTTC. As protein: CASSVARARANYGYTF.